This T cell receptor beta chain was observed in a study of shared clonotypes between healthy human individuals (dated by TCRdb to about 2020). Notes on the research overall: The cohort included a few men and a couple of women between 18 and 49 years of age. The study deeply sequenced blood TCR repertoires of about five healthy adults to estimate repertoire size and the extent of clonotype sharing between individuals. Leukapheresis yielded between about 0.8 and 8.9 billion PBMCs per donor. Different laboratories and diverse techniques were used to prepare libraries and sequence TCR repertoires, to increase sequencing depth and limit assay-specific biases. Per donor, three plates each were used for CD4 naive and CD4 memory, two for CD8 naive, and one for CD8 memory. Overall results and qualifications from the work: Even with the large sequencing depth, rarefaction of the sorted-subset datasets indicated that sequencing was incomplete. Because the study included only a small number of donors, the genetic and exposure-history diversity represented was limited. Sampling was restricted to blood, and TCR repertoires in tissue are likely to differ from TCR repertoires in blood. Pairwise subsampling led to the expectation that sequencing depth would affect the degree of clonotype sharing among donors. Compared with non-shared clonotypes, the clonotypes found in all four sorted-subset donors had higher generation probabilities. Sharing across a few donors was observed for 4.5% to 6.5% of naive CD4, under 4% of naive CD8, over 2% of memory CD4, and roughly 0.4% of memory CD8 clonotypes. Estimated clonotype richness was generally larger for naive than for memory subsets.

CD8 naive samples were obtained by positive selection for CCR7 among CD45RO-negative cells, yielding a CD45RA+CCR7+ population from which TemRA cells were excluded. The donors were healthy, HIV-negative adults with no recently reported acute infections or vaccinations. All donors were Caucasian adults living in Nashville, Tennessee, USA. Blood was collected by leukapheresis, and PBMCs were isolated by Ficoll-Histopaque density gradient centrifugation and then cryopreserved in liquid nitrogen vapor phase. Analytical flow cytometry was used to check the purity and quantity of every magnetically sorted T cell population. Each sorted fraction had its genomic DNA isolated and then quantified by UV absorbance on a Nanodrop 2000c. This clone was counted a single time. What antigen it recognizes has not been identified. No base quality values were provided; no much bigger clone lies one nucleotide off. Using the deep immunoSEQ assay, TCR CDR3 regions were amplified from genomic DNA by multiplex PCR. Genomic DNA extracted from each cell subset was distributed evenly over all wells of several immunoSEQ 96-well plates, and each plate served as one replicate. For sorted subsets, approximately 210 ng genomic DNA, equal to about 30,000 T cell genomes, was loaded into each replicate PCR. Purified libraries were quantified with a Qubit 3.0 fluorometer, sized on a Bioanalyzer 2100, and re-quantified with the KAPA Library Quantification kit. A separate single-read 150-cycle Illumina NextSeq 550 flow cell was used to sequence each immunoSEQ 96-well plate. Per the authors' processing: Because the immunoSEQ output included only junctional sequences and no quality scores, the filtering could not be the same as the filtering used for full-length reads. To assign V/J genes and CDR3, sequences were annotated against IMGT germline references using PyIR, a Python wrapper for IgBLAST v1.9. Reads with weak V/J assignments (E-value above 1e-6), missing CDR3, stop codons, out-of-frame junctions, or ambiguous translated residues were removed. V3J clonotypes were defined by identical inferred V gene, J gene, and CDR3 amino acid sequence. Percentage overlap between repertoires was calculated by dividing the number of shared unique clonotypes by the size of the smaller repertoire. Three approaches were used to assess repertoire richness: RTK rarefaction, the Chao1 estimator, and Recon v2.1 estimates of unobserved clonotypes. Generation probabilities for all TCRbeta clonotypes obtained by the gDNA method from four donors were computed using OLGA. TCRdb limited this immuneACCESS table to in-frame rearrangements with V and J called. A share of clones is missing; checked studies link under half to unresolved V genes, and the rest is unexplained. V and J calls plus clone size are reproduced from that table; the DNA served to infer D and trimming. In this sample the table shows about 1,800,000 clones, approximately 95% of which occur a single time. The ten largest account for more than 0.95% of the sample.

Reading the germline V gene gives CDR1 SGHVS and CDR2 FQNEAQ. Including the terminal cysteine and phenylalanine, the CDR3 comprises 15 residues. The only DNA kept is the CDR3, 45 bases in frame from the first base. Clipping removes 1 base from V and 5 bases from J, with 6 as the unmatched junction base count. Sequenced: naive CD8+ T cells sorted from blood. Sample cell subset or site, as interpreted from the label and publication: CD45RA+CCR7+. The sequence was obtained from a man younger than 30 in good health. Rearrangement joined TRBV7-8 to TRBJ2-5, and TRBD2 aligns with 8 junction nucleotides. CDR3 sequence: CASSLVWASGETQYF. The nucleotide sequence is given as TGTGCCAGCAGCTTAGTTTGGGCTAGCGGGGAGACCCAGTACTTC.